The source of this T cell receptor (beta chain) is a study of T cells after posttransplantation cyclophosphamide (dated by TCRdb to the mid-2010s). Regarding the study in general: Using TRB sequencing, the study followed how the T cell repertoire reconstituted after myeloablative bone marrow transplantation in which posttransplantation cyclophosphamide served as GVHD prophylaxis. Samples from around 35 PTCy-treated patients and approximately 15 related bone marrow donors of those patients were subjected to antigen receptor sequencing. Blood from all 35 or so PTCy patients who had 1-year posttransplant specimens underwent TRB sequencing. Up to 3 additional blood samples from 2 to 5.2 years after transplant were also TRB-sequenced in 3 patients, as was pretransplant blood from several patients. Because TRA and TRB clonality correlated tightly in 9 samples, the subsequent TCR analyses were limited to TRB only. Public TRB sequences were queried against a database of over 3,500 sequences associated with responses to pathogens, tumor antigens, self-antigens and alloantigens. Results the study describes overall, beyond this receptor: Donor-recipient similarity was low at 1-2 months but increased during the first year, and donor CD8+ memory clones often dominated later blood repertoires. Across the approximately 46 patients, TRB clonality was highly associated with recipient CMV seropositivity and CMV reactivation, and diversity with PTCy was similar to that in the CNI/methotrexate controls. The TRB repertoires of T cells infiltrating skin or GI tract showed only limited overlap with the TRB repertoires of T cells in blood.

At the junction V is shortened by 6 bases and J by 3 bases, with 11 bases in between. Via the germline V gene (reference sequence), CDR1 is MNHEY and CDR2 SMNVEV. From the cysteine through the phenylalanine, the CDR3 covers 14 amino acids. Just CDR3 DNA is preserved here, 42 bases in frame from base 1. With regard to this clone: What this receptor recognizes is not known. Base qualities are not provided; no much larger clone lies one nucleotide away.

Genomic DNA was used for TRB sequencing, which was performed with the immunoSEQ assay at survey resolution or with the hsTCRB kit. The paper's data handling went like this. Initial read processing used immunoSEQ software, and repertoire analyses used the LymphoSeq R package. Clonality was computed as 1 minus normalized Shannon entropy; Gini coefficient was also calculated for each TRB dataset. To infer phenotypes in unsorted samples, TRB sequences from sorted subsets of the recipient or donor were mapped onto the unsorted samples of the same recipient. Drawn from immuneACCESS, this table holds only the in-frame rearrangements with V and J called that TCRdb kept. Clones are partly lost; checked studies trace under half to an unresolved V gene and leave the rest unexplained. The V and J calls and clone size are taken from that table; D and trimming were inferred from the DNA. The sample table records approximately 15,000 clones; more than 80% of these occur just once. Jointly, the top ten make up roughly 2.8% of the sample.

A control cohort of about a dozen patients who had been given myeloablative marrow transplants with methotrexate plus a calcineurin inhibitor was sampled 1 year after transplant. Peripheral blood and bone marrow mononuclear cells were isolated by Ficoll-Hypaque density centrifugation and cryopreserved. This clonotype originated in a male patient aged 25 to 39 who received an allogeneic stem cell transplant from an unrelated donor, was CMV-positive, and had acute and chronic GVHD. Where a transplant has occurred, the graft donor may have supplied some of the T cells. This receptor chain uses TRBV27 and TRBJ1-4; the D gene cannot be named for sure. Specimen: PBMCs, collected 441 days after allogeneic stem cell transplant with calcineurin inhibitor and methotrexate. The DNA is as follows: TGTGCCAGCAGGTCCGAGCAGGCTAATGAAAAACTGTTTTTT. Translated, this gives CASRSEQANEKLFF.